These 27 T cell receptor beta chains share one sample of origin, sequenced in a study of Ad26.COV2.S vaccination and SARS-CoV-2 variants. Sequencing was performed with immunoSEQ multiplex PCR; in TCRdb, only in-frame clones are kept and a portion is missing. The data show around 270,000 clones, approximately 88% seen once. Specified treatment: some 20 received Ad26.COV2.S at low or high dose, single or two shots; 5 received placebo; per-sample allocation not given. The investigators took samples on day 63 after the first vaccine or placebo injection. The sample in question was peripheral blood, obtained in a trial of Ad26.COV2.S vaccine versus placebo. The receptors stem from a person between 18 and 60 years old who received the Ad26.COV2.S COVID-19 vaccine or a placebo.

CDR3 loop: CASPATGISGANVLTF. CDR3 nucleotides: TGTGCCAGCCCTGCGACAGGGATCTCTGGGGCCAACGTCCTGACTTTC. The J gene is TRBJ2-6, the V gene TRBV5-4; 7 positions agree with TRBD1. Trimming at V came to 7 bases and at J to 0 bases, leaving 7 bases not matched to a gene. The CDR3 is 16 residues long. Germline V gene sequence: CDR1 SGHNT, CDR2 YYREEE (reference sequence). Filled out from reference TRBV5-4 and TRBJ2-6, the complete variable domain reads ETGVTQSPTHLIKTRGQQVTLRCSSQSGHNTVSWYQQALGQGPQFIFQYYREEENGRGNFPPRFSGLQFPNYSSELNVNALELDDSALYLCASPATGISGANVLTFGAGSRLTVL.

This chain links TRBV3-1 (or the pseudogene TRBV3-2) with TRBJ1-1; D possibly corresponds to TRBD1 (6 bases). This CDR3 spans 17 amino acids. Trimming took off 1 base at V and 2 bases at J, with 17 bases between the two ends. The germline CDR1 and CDR2 sequences are LGHDT and YNNKEL (reference sequence). The CDR3 region is CASSQGGITGFNTEAFF. Written as DNA, the CDR3 is TGTGCCAGCAGCCAAGGGGGGATAACAGGGTTCAACACTGAAGCTTTCTTT.

This clone was found once. The chain combines TRBV6-1 with TRBJ2-5, with 9 bases aligning to TRBD2. The junction had 2 bases not matched to a gene; V was cut back by 2 bases and J by 1 base. Germline values: CDR1 MNHNS, CDR2 SASEGT. This CDR3 has 15 residues. CDR3 residues: CASSEYSGGQETQYF. The CDR3 DNA reads as TGTGCCAGCAGTGAATATAGCGGGGGCCAAGAGACCCAGTACTTC.

This chain connects TRBV28 to TRBJ1-2; TRBD1 aligns across 9 bases. The CDR3 contains 17 residues. Germline values: CDR1 MDHEN, CDR2 SYDVKM. Trimming cost V 3 bases and J 0 bases; bases outside gene matches: 8. CDR3 in amino acids: CASSLVGQGVSNYGYTF. As DNA, the CDR3 is TGTGCCAGCAGTTTGGTGGGACAGGGAGTGTCTAACTATGGCTACACCTTC.

The rearrangement links TRBV6-5 to TRBJ2-7, with 7 bases aligning to TRBD1. Germline values: CDR1 MNHEY, CDR2 SVGAGI. Trimming took 3 bases from V and 6 from J; bases not matched to a gene: 5. The CDR3 runs 13 residues. The CDR3: CASSYRQGREQYV. The CDR3, as DNA: TGTGCCAGCAGTTATCGACAGGGCCGCGAGCAGTACGTC.

The rearrangement links TRBV12-3 or TRBV12-4 to TRBJ1-2; D is unresolved. CDR3 length equals 10 residues. The V and J ends lost 0 bases and 14 bases respectively, with 7 bases between them. The CDR3 DNA sequence: TGTGCCAGCAGTTTAGCTCCCGGTACCTTC. Translation: CASSLAPGTF.

A single count supports this clone. The genes are TRBV30 and TRBJ1-2; D unresolved. CDR1 is GTSNPN, CDR2 SVGIG, per germline (reference sequence). The CDR3 contains 13 residues. V lost 0 bases and J lost 7, with 12 bases in between. The CDR3 spells CAWSVGRVGGYTF. The CDR3 coding sequence is TGTGCCTGGAGTGTTGGGAGGGTTGGTGGCTACACCTTC.

CDR3 sequence: CASSQERGSYETQYF. The CDR3 bases are TGCGCCAGCAGCCAAGAACGGGGGTCGTATGAGACCCAGTACTTC. The V and J genes are TRBV4-3 and TRBJ2-5; weak D call: TRBD2 (6 bases). The CDR3 totals 15 residues. V was clipped by 0 bases and J by 5 bases, with 13 bases between them. Looked up from germline, CDR1 is LGHNA and CDR2 is YSLEER.

The chain links TRBV2 to TRBJ1-1; D is ambiguous. The V and J ends lost 7 bases and 0 bases respectively, with 12 bases between them. The CDR3 covers 14 residues. Germline lookup yields CDR1 SNHLY and CDR2 FYNNEI. In DNA, the CDR3 is TGTGCCAGCACCCGGGAGGGCATGAACACTGAAGCTTTCTTT. Translation: CASTREGMNTEAFF.

The rearrangement joins TRBV24-1 to TRBJ2-3; 8 bases are shared with TRBD1. V trimming: 3 bases; J trimming: 0 bases; junction bases outside the gene matches: 10. The V gene's germline CDR1 is KGHDR and CDR2 SFDVKD. The CDR3 is 18 amino acids. This CDR3 is CATSDLTVGTGSTDTQYF. As DNA, the CDR3 is TGTGCCACCAGTGATCTCACGGTGGGGACAGGCAGCACAGATACGCAGTATTTT.

The chain joins TRBV7-2 to TRBJ1-2; D gene unclear. This CDR3 has 12 amino acids. V shed 6 bases and J shed 6 bases, with 11 bases lying between them. Germline V CDR1 and CDR2: SGHTA, FQGNSA. The CDR3 here is CASRLARDGYTF. The CDR3 region has the DNA TGTGCCAGCAGGCTAGCCCGGGATGGCTACACCTTC.

The V gene is TRBV6-6, the J gene TRBJ1-5, with TRBD1 matching 7 bases. Trimming took 0 bases from V and 4 from J; bases not matched to a gene: 6. Per germline, CDR1 MNHNY and CDR2 SVGAGI (reference sequence). The CDR3 covers 16 residues. The CDR3 DNA reads TGTGCCAGCAGTTACTCAGCAGGGGGATTAAATCAGCCCCAGCATTTT. This codes for CASSYSAGGLNQPQHF.

This clone has a handful of counts. The chain uses TRBV6-5 and TRBJ1-1; possibly TRBD1 for D (6 bases). CDR3 size: 16 residues. V lost 4 bases to trimming and J lost 4 bases, with 19 bases between them. Per germline, CDR1 MNHEY and CDR2 SVGAGI. The CDR3 DNA follows: TGTGCCAGCAGTTCCCGGTACAGGGAATCGTTCACTGAAGCTTTCTTT. Its translation is CASSSRYRESFTEAFF.

Regarding this clone: Other DNA variants within this sample encode the same CDR3. This chain joins TRBV11-2 and TRBJ2-1, with 9 bases lining up with TRBD2. Unmatched junction bases numbered 0, after V lost 3 bases and J lost 0 bases. Germline-derived CDR1 and CDR2 are SGHAT and FQNNGV. The CDR3 consists of 15 residues. The CDR3 reads CASSFSGGSYNEQFF. CDR3 coding DNA: TGTGCCAGCAGCTTTAGCGGGGGCTCCTACAATGAGCAGTTCTTC. The full variable domain, in which reference TRBV11-2 and TRBJ2-1 provide the parts outside the CDR3, is EAGVAQSPRYKIIEKRQSVAFWCNPISGHATLYWYQQILGQGPKLLIQFQNNGVVDDSQLPKDRFSAERLKGVDSTLKIQPAKLEDSAVYLCASSFSGGSYNEQFFGPGTRLTVL.

The V gene is TRBV20-1, the J gene TRBJ2-5; no reliable D call. The CDR3 totals 10 residues. V lost 5 bases and J 7 bases, leaving 8 bases between the germline ends. CDR1 DFQATT and CDR2 SNEGSKA come from the germline V gene (reference sequence). The CDR3 protein is CSAHLGTQYF. CDR3 nucleotide sequence: TGCAGTGCTCACCTCGGGACCCAGTACTTC.

The chain has TRBV9 and TRBJ2-5; the D gene is possibly TRBD2 (5 bases). The V gene's germline CDR1 is SGDLS and CDR2 YYNGEE. The CDR3 loop spans 15 amino acids. Trimming left V 0 bases short and J 4 bases short, with 13 bases between. The CDR3 is CASSVAVGRGETQYF. The CDR3 coding sequence is TGTGCCAGCAGCGTAGCTGTGGGGAGAGGAGAGACCCAGTACTTC.

V gene TRBV4-1 combines with J gene TRBJ1-4; D gene unclear. The V end lost 4 bases, the J end lost 10 bases, and 19 bases lay between the germline ends. The CDR3 length is 15 residues. From germline, CDR1 is MGHRA and CDR2 YSYEKL. The CDR3 sequence: CASSLLQQARGKLFF. The CDR3 nucleotides are TGCGCCAGCAGCCTTTTACAGCAAGCTCGGGGAAAACTGTTTTTT.

This sequence joins TRBV5-1 and TRBJ2-2; 9 nucleotides line up with TRBD1. Germline CDR1 reads SGHRS; CDR2 reads YFSETQ. V gave up 0 bases and J gave up 3 bases; unmatched junction bases: 3. The CDR3 has 16 amino acids. CDR3 sequence: CASSLEGQGDTGELFF. The DNA of the CDR3 is TGCGCCAGCAGCTTGGAGGGACAGGGCGACACCGGGGAGCTGTTTTTT.

V is TRBV6-2 or TRBV6-3 and J is TRBJ2-3; 9 bases map to TRBD2. CDR3 size: 15 residues. V lost 5 bases, J lost 0 bases, and 3 bases stayed unmatched. Germline V lookup: CDR1 MNHEY, CDR2 SVGEGT. CDR3 nucleotide sequence: TGTGCCAGCAGTAAACTAGCGGGCAGCACAGATACGCAGTATTTT. As protein: CASSKLAGSTDTQYF.

This chain connects TRBV6-2 or TRBV6-3 to TRBJ2-7, with TRBD2 as a possible D gene (6 bases). The CDR3 length is 15 residues. Trimming took 5 bases from V and 3 from J, leaving 17 bases between them. Germline-derived CDR1 and CDR2 are MNHEY and SVGEGT. In DNA form, the CDR3 reads TGTGCCAGCAGTAGGGACTCCCAGGGAGGCTACGAGCAGTACGTC. This encodes CASSRDSQGGYEQYV.

The chain is built from TRBV19 and TRBJ2-2; a weak D match, TRBD2 (5 bases). There are 14 residues in the CDR3. Germline CDR1 is LNHDA and CDR2 is SQIVND (reference sequence). The V and J ends lost 11 bases and 2 bases respectively, with 15 bases between them. For the CDR3, the DNA is TGTGCCGGCTCGTCCAGCGGAAACACCGGGGAGCTGTTTTTT. Translating gives CAGSSSGNTGELFF.

The chain is built from TRBV9 and TRBJ2-4; unclear D gene. Germline V CDR1 and CDR2: SGDLS, YYNGEE. The CDR3 contains 15 residues. V was trimmed by 3 bases and J by 8 bases, leaving 18 bases between them. The DNA for the CDR3 is TGTGCCAGCAGCGAGGAAGAGGTAGGAAAAGACATTCAGTACTTC. Its protein is CASSEEEVGKDIQYF.

V gene TRBV6-2 or TRBV6-3 combines with J gene TRBJ1-1, with D possibly being TRBD1 (5 bases). V was shortened by 2 bases and J by 5 bases, with 15 bases between the two germline ends. The CDR3 runs 15 residues. The V gene's germline CDR1 is MNHEY and CDR2 SVGEGT. In nucleotides, the CDR3 is TGTGCCAGCAGTTACAGGGGCTCCACGGGAACTGAAGCTTTCTTT. Its translation is CASSYRGSTGTEAFF.

The chain joins TRBV25-1 to TRBJ2-3; D perhaps matches TRBD1 (6 bases). The length of the CDR3 is 15 residues. The germline V and J ends were trimmed by 3 bases and 2 bases, with 12 bases remaining between them. CDR1 is MGHDK, CDR2 SYGVNS, per germline. CDR3 DNA: TGTGCCAGCAGTGAGGGGGACATTTCCACAGATACGCAGTATTTT. It codes for CASSEGDISTDTQYF.

This chain links TRBV9 with TRBJ1-1, with D maybe TRBD1 (6 bases). V was trimmed by 4 bases and J by 1 base, leaving 14 bases between them. Germline V gene data show CDR1 as SGDLS and CDR2 as YYNGEE. CDR3 length: 15 amino acids. The CDR3 region is CASSPLGTTNTEAFF. The CDR3 region has the DNA TGTGCCAGCAGCCCTTTGGGGACAACGAACACTGAAGCTTTCTTT.

This rearrangement joins TRBV7-3 to TRBJ2-7; D perhaps matches TRBD1 (5 bases). This CDR3 has 13 amino acids. Germline-derived CDR1 and CDR2 are SGHTA and FQGTGA. Between the trimmed V and J ends, which lost 3 bases and 7 bases, there was a span of 13 bases. DNA of the CDR3: TGTGCCAGCAGCTTCGGCAGGGTCGGGGAGCAGTACTTC. The encoded protein is CASSFGRVGEQYF.

The chain employs TRBV5-1 and TRBJ2-1; 10 nucleotides align to TRBD2. The V gene end was trimmed by 0 bases and the J gene end by 4 bases; junction bases not matched to a gene: 4. This CDR3 has 16 residues. Germline V gives CDR1 SGHRS, CDR2 YFSETQ. The CDR3 DNA follows: TGCGCCAGCAGCTTGGCCCCAGCGGGAGGGTACAATGAGCAGTTCTTC. This encodes CASSLAPAGGYNEQFF. Filled out from reference TRBV5-1 and TRBJ2-1, the complete variable domain reads KAGVTQTPRYLIKTRGQQVTLSCSPISGHRSVSWYQQTPGQGLQFLFEYFSETQRNKGNFPGRFSGRQFSNSRSEMNVSTLELGDSALYLCASSLAPAGGYNEQFFGPGTRLTVL.